This T cell receptor (beta chain) was recovered during a study of OX40 agonist ivuxolimab in advanced cancers. Concerning this clone: Its antigen remains unidentified.

Study findings and constraints: Still undetermined is the antigen specificity of the expanded peripheral T cells. On average, CD8+ T cells had more expanded clones than CD4+.

Assay used: immunoSEQ multiplex PCR; TCRdb lists only in-frame clones, some missing. The data show around 60,000 clones, around 80% seen once. Germline V gene data show CDR1 as SGHVS and CDR2 as FQNEAQ. V was pared by 1 base and J by 3 bases, with 13 bases between. The CDR3 has 15 residues. The sample was CD4+ or CD8+ T cells sorted from blood, taken in a trial of the OX40 agonist ivuxolimab. This rearrangement joins TRBV7-8 to TRBJ2-7, with D hard to call. This TCR was sampled from an adult with an advanced solid tumor such as melanoma, head and neck, liver or kidney cancer. CDR3 sequence reads: CASSLEARPFYEQYF. Here the CDR3 DNA reads TGTGCCAGCAGCTTAGAGGCGAGGCCTTTCTACGAGCAGTACTTC.